The 28 T cell receptor beta chains given below trace back to one sample, sequenced in a study of PD-1 blockade in classical Hodgkin lymphoma. Libraries were prepared by immunoSEQ multiplex PCR; TCRdb keeps only in-frame clonotypes and omits some of them. The table shows around 6,300 clones, with approximately 80% occurring only once. Relapses following autologous stem cell transplantation were seen in all patients, with brentuximab vedotin exposure varying. Source: peripheral blood mononuclear cells (PBMCs), taken at baseline. These receptors all stem from a human donor with classical Hodgkin lymphoma.

The chain joins TRBV7-6 to TRBJ2-2; D remains unclear. Trimming removed 4 bases from V and 0 bases from J, with 6 bases in between. Germline-derived CDR1 and CDR2 are SGHVS and FNYEAQ. The CDR3 has 14 amino acids. The CDR3 bases are TGTGCCAGCAGCTCCACAACGAACACCGGGGAGCTGTTTTTT. This encodes CASSSTTNTGELFF. Variable domain in full (rest from reference TRBV7-6 and TRBJ2-2): GAGVSQSPRYKVTKRGQDVALRCDPISGHVSLYWYRQALGQGPEFLTYFNYEAQQDKSGLPNDRFSAERPEGSISTLTIQRTEQRDSAMYRCASSSTTNTGELFFGEGSRLTVL.

The chain couples TRBV19 to TRBJ1-1, with 9 positions matching TRBD1. Germline V gene data show CDR1 as LNHDA and CDR2 as SQIVND (reference sequence). CDR3 size: 13 residues. Germline trimming cut 8 bases from V and 6 bases from J; bases unmatched to any gene: 7. CDR3 amino acids: CASCKRQGAEAFF. The CDR3 bases are TGTGCCAGTTGTAAAAGACAGGGGGCTGAAGCTTTCTTT.

The V and J genes are TRBV7-2 and TRBJ2-7; TRBD2 matches at 9 bases. The CDR3 runs 16 residues. Trimming at V came to 0 bases and at J to 5 bases, leaving 8 bases not matched to a gene. Germline lookup yields CDR1 SGHTA and CDR2 FQGNSA. Written as DNA, the CDR3 is TGTGCCAGCAGCTTAGCCCCCCTAGCGGGGAACCACGAGCAGTACTTC. This encodes CASSLAPLAGNHEQYF.

This rearrangement joins TRBV6-6 to TRBJ1-4; no firm D call. Germline CDR1 is MNHNY and CDR2 is SVGAGI (reference sequence). CDR3 length: 15 amino acids. Trimming pared 0 bases from V and 7 bases from J, leaving 12 bases between. Here the CDR3 reads CASSYSRTWGEKLFF. For the CDR3, the DNA is TGTGCCAGCAGTTACTCGAGGACTTGGGGTGAAAAACTGTTTTTT.

V is TRBV5-5 and J is TRBJ2-7, with 7 bases matching TRBD1. The CDR3 has 13 amino acids. CDR1 and CDR2 from the germline V gene are SGHKS and YYEKEE (reference sequence). The trim removed 4 bases at V and 3 bases at J, leaving 4 bases unmatched. Written as DNA, the CDR3 is TGTGCCAGCAGCAGGGACAGCCGCTACGAGCAGTACTTC. This sequence encodes CASSRDSRYEQYF.

For the CDR3, the DNA is TGTGCCAGCAGGATACAGGTGATCGACTACGAGCAGTTCTTC. Its protein is CASRIQVIDYEQFF. The chain combines TRBV2 with TRBJ2-7, with D possibly called TRBD1 or TRBD2 (5 bases each). The DNA end lines up better with TRBJ2-1; the J call may be wrong. The germline V gene has CDR1 SNHLY and CDR2 FYNNEI. This CDR3 spans 14 amino acids.

V and J are TRBV28 and TRBJ1-6, with D hard to call. CDR1 is MDHEN and CDR2 is SYDVKM in the germline V gene. Trimming cost V 3 bases and J 7 bases, with 19 bases left between them. The CDR3 runs 17 residues. The CDR3 sequence: CASSFPDWGDLNSPLHF. The CDR3 DNA sequence: TGTGCCAGCAGTTTTCCGGATTGGGGAGACTTAAATTCACCCCTCCACTTT. Full variable domain (outside the CDR3, taken from reference TRBV28 and TRBJ1-6): DVKVTQSSRYLVKRTGEKVFLECVQDMDHENMFWYRQDPGLGLRLIYFSYDVKMKEKGDIPEGYSVSREKKERFSLILESASTNQTSMYLCASSFPDWGDLNSPLHFGNGTRLTVT.

The V and J genes are TRBV19 and TRBJ2-3; 12 nucleotides match TRBD2. The J segment lost 6 bases and the V segment lost 5 bases, leaving 6 bases of the junction unmatched. The CDR3 length is 15 residues. CDR1 LNHDA and CDR2 SQIVND come from the germline V gene (reference sequence). CDR3 bases: TGTGCCAGTAGTTTGACTAGCGGGAGTGCTGATACGCAGTATTTT. Translation: CASSLTSGSADTQYF.

V and J are TRBV7-9 and TRBJ2-2; 7 nucleotides align to TRBD2. The CDR3 contains 17 residues. V dropped 5 bases and J dropped 7; count of bases not matched to a gene: 16. CDR1 SEHNR and CDR2 FQNEAQ come from the germline V gene (reference sequence). Here the CDR3 DNA reads TGTGCCAGCAGCATAGGTGGGCGGGAGAGTGACGGCGGGGAGCTGTTTTTT. This gives the protein CASSIGGRESDGGELFF.

V gene TRBV13 combines with J gene TRBJ2-3; TRBD2 might be the D (7 bases). Germline-derived CDR1 and CDR2 are PRHDT and FYEKMQ (reference sequence). Trimming pared 4 bases from V and 4 bases from J, leaving 21 bases between. This CDR3 spans 17 amino acids. DNA for the CDR3: TGTGCCAGCAGCTCGTCCGTGGGGGGGCGCAGGGCAGATACGCAGTATTTT. It translates to CASSSSVGGRRADTQYF.

The chain couples TRBV7-6 to TRBJ2-2; D uncertain. CDR3 length: 16 amino acids. CDR1 is SGHVS, CDR2 FNYEAQ, per germline. The germline V and J ends were trimmed by 2 bases and 4 bases, with 14 bases remaining between them. CDR3 sequence reads: CASSLPVGFTTGELFF. In DNA, the CDR3 is TGTGCCAGCAGCTTACCGGTGGGATTCACCACCGGGGAGCTGTTTTTT.

J is TRBJ2-7 and V is TRBV2; 9 bases line up with TRBD1. Unmatched junction bases numbered 13, after V lost 7 bases and J lost 6 bases. Looked up from germline, CDR1 is SNHLY and CDR2 is FYNNEI. This CDR3 region has 15 residues. The CDR3 DNA sequence: TGTGCCAGCAAGCTGGGACAGGGCTCAAGCGGCGAGCAGTACTTC. This sequence encodes CASKLGQGSSGEQYF.

In this sample, this clone turned up once. The V and J genes are TRBV7-6 and TRBJ2-1; D remains unclear. The CDR3 runs 13 residues. Per the germline V gene, CDR1 is SGHVS and CDR2 is FNYEAQ. The V end was cut by 0 bases, the J end by 6 bases, with 6 bases between. The CDR3 reads CASSLAGSNEQFF. The DNA for the CDR3 is TGTGCCAGCAGCTTAGCGGGCAGCAATGAGCAGTTCTTC.

The chain uses TRBV1 and TRBJ2-1; the table calls TRBD2, which could not be checked here. TRBV1 is classified as a pseudogene. The CDR3 length is 17 residues. The CDR3 DNA reads as TGCACCAGCAGCCAAGATAGCGTTACCTTCTCCTACAATGAGCAGTTCTTC. It specifies CTSSQDSVTFSYNEQFF.

The chain has TRBV5-1 and TRBJ2-6; 7 bases are a match to TRBD1. The length of the CDR3 is 17 residues. Germline values: CDR1 SGHRS, CDR2 YFSETQ. V shed 0 bases and J 0 bases; nucleotides not matched to a gene: 3. CDR3 DNA: TGCGCCAGCAGCTTGGCTCGACAGGGCTCTGGGGCCAACGTCCTGACTTTC. This gives the protein CASSLARQGSGANVLTF.

The chain links TRBV6-1 to TRBJ2-1; D remains ambiguous. This CDR3 contains 11 residues. The V gene's germline CDR1 is MNHNS and CDR2 SASEGT. V was clipped by 2 bases and J by 15 bases, with 11 bases between them. The CDR3: CASSEWTYTFF. For the CDR3, the DNA is TGTGCCAGCAGTGAATGGACCTATACGTTCTTC.

Worth noting for this clone: Other DNA sequences from this sample encode an identical CDR3 as well. This sequence joins TRBV18 and TRBJ1-5; 9 bases fit TRBD1. The germline V gene has CDR1 KGHSH and CDR2 LQKENI. The CDR3 consists of 15 residues. Trimming at V came to 3 bases and at J to 2 bases, leaving 2 bases not matched to a gene. The CDR3: CASSPDRGGNQPQHF. CDR3 nucleotide sequence: TGTGCCAGCTCACCGGACAGGGGTGGCAATCAGCCCCAGCATTTT.

On this clone itself: Other nucleotide sequences from this sample produce the same CDR3. The CDR3 DNA sequence: TGTGCCAGCTCGCCGGACAGGGGGGGAAATCAGCCCCAGCATTTT. Protein sequence: CASSPDRGGNQPQHF. The J gene is TRBJ1-5, the V gene TRBV18; 10 bases match TRBD1. Germline V CDR1 and CDR2: KGHSH, LQKENI. The CDR3 is 15 residues long. V trimming: 6 bases; J trimming: 4 bases; junction bases outside the gene matches: 6.

The CDR3 bases are TGTGCCAGCAGCATCTTCACGGAGGTTAATGAAAAACTGTTTTTT. Amino acid sequence: CASSIFTEVNEKLFF. V and J are TRBV7-9 and TRBJ1-4; D is undetermined. CDR1 SEHNR and CDR2 FQNEAQ come from the germline V gene (reference sequence). This CDR3 has 15 residues. V gave up 5 bases and J gave up 4 bases, with 14 bases separating them.

The rearrangement uses TRBV7-3 and TRBJ1-2, with D possibly TRBD1 on 5 matching bases. The CDR3 has 13 amino acids. Trimming stripped 4 bases from V and 5 bases from J, with 11 bases between. Germline CDR1 and CDR2: SGHTA and FQGTGA. CDR3 coding DNA: TGTGCCAGCAGCTCCGCAGGGAGTTATGGCTACACCTTC. The encoded protein is CASSSAGSYGYTF.

This chain connects TRBV19 to TRBJ1-3; 9 positions match TRBD1. J lost 0 bases, V lost 5 bases, and 8 bases had no gene match. This CDR3 is built from 17 residues. From germline, CDR1 is LNHDA and CDR2 SQIVND (reference sequence). In DNA, the CDR3 is TGTGCCAGTAGTGCTCTTCGGGACAGGGCCTCTGGAAACACCATATATTTT. It specifies CASSALRDRASGNTIYF.

This clone is deemed large. This chain uses TRBV28 with TRBJ1-2; D is perhaps TRBD1 (6 bases). CDR1 and CDR2 from the germline V gene are MDHEN and SYDVKM. This CDR3 has 16 amino acids. The ends were cut back, 5 bases at V and 1 base at J, with 17 bases in the middle. The CDR3 reads CASSPLWTDNNYGYTF. The CDR3 DNA is TGTGCCAGCAGTCCCCTCTGGACAGATAATAACTATGGCTACACCTTC.

The CDR3 is CANPLAGVKNEQFF. The CDR3 DNA sequence: TGTGCCAACCCACTAGCGGGAGTTAAGAATGAGCAGTTCTTC. The gene calls are TRBV2 and TRBJ2-1, with 11 bases aligning to TRBD2. The germline V gene encodes CDR1 SNHLY and CDR2 FYNNEI. Germline trimming cut 10 bases from V and 7 bases from J; bases unmatched to any gene: 9. The CDR3 is 14 residues long.

This rearrangement joins TRBV5-6 to TRBJ1-2; 9 nucleotides line up with TRBD1. Germline CDR1 SGHDT, CDR2 YYEEEE. The CDR3 consists of 13 residues. V gave up 4 bases and J gave up 4 bases; unmatched junction bases: 2. The CDR3 region is CASSLQGAYGYTF. Here the CDR3 DNA reads TGTGCCAGCAGCCTACAGGGGGCCTATGGCTACACCTTC.

This clone was seen a few times. J is TRBJ2-3 and V is TRBV14; TRBD2 might be the D (6 bases). This CDR3 is 16 amino acids long. The germline V and J ends were trimmed by 0 bases and 4 bases, with 14 bases remaining between them. Germline values: CDR1 SGHDN, CDR2 FVKESK. This CDR3 is CASSQDGGVTPDTQYF. The CDR3 DNA follows: TGTGCCAGCAGCCAAGACGGGGGAGTGACACCAGATACGCAGTATTTT. Together with reference TRBV14 and TRBJ2-3, the CDR3 gives the full variable domain: EAGVTQFPSHSVIEKGQTVTLRCDPISGHDNLYWYRRVMGKEIKFLLHFVKESKQDESGMPNNRFLAERTGGTYSTLKVQPAELEDSGVYFCASSQDGGVTPDTQYFGPGTRLTVL.

V and J are TRBV7-9 and TRBJ1-2; TRBD1 is a possible D gene (6 bases). Per the germline V gene, CDR1 is SEHNR and CDR2 is FQNEAQ (reference sequence). CDR3 length: 15 residues. V dropped 1 base and J dropped 5 bases, with 14 bases sitting between them. CDR3 sequence reads: CASSLGPGGGYGYTF. DNA for the CDR3: TGTGCCAGCAGCTTAGGGCCCGGAGGGGGGTATGGCTACACCTTC.

This chain connects TRBV15 to TRBJ1-2; 9 nucleotides align to TRBD1. V lost 4 bases, J lost 8 bases, and 8 bases stayed unmatched. The CDR3 spans 14 residues. CDR1 LNHNV and CDR2 YYDKDF come from the germline V gene (reference sequence). The CDR3 region is CATSNRDRVYGYTF. CDR3 bases: TGTGCCACCAGCAACCGGGACAGGGTTTACGGCTACACCTTC.

This clone occurred once. V is TRBV19 and J is TRBJ2-6; maybe TRBD2 (6 bases). V lost 1 base and J 6 bases, leaving 10 bases between the germline ends. This CDR3 comprises 15 residues. The germline gives CDR1 LNHDA, CDR2 SQIVND (reference sequence). The CDR3 region is CASSIVPGVANVLTF. CDR3 DNA sequence: TGTGCCAGTAGTATAGTTCCGGGGGTGGCCAACGTCCTGACTTTC.